This TCR beta chain emerged from a study of OX40 agonist ivuxolimab in advanced cancers. Regarding the study in general: Ivuxolimab was a fully human IgG2 agonistic monoclonal antibody targeting the costimulatory receptor OX40 (CD134). Patients were allowed to have had prior anti-PD-1, anti-PD-L1 or anti-CTLA-4 therapy, and 30% to 40% of the dose-escalation patients had been treated with checkpoint inhibitors. Intravenous ivuxolimab was administered to patients every 2 weeks at six dose levels: 0.01, 0.1, 0.3, 1.5, 3 and 10 mg/kg. The dose-escalation cohort was 80% to 90% male with a mean age of approximately 60 years, ranging from roughly 20 to 80. Among the roughly 50 dose-escalation patients, about 20 had hepatocellular carcinoma, 15 or so melanoma, 9 renal cell carcinoma and 9 head and neck cancer. The purpose of peripheral TCRbeta sequencing was to test whether ivuxolimab changed TCR sequence diversity and led to clonal T-cell expansion. Three dose-escalation patients achieved partial responses, one with hepatocellular carcinoma and two with cutaneous melanoma. The paper describes the monotherapy dose-escalation part (N = 52 patients) of the phase I trial of ivuxolimab. Beyond this particular receptor, the publication reports: In partial responders in the 0.1-3.0 mg/kg groups, normalized peripheral clonal expansion was found to be among the lowest, especially among CD8+ T cells. The antigen specificity of the clonally expanded peripheral T cells was not determined. Low levels of normalized T-cell clonal expansion were also seen in some nonresponding patients. At doses of 0.1 to 3.0 mg/kg, clonal expansion of both CD4+ and CD8+ blood T cells was observed from baseline to week 6. After ivuxolimab, more expanded clones were found on average in CD8+ T cells than in CD4+ T cells.

Genomic DNA was isolated from the sorted cells so that the TCRbeta CDR3 region could be sequenced. The immunoSEQ Assay was used to sequence the TCRbeta CDR3 regions. This is the immuneACCESS table as TCRdb keeps it, with only in-frame sequences that have V and J called. A part of the clones is gone; compared with another copy, unresolved V genes explain less than half, and the rest is unexplained. The sample table contains around 20,000 clones; only one count was recorded for roughly 82% of them. The ten largest clones add up to approximately 15% of the sample. The trial excluded patients who had a history of autoimmune disease or who were on systemic immunosuppression. Peripheral blood for TCR sequencing was drawn from every dose cohort at baseline, at cycle 4 day 1 and at cycle 7 day 1. Samples were obtained from an open-label, multicenter, first-in-human phase I dose-escalation trial of ivuxolimab. Adults with locally advanced or metastatic melanoma, renal cell, hepatocellular, or head and neck squamous cell carcinoma were enrolled in the trial. Before TCR sequencing, CD4+ and CD8+ T cells were separately sorted from peripheral blood.

Reading from cysteine to phenylalanine, the CDR3 counts 14 amino acids. CDR3 DNA only is kept here, 42 bases in frame from base 1. CDR1 and CDR2 were assigned from the germline V gene (reference sequence) as MNHNY and SVGAGI. The germline ends are 6 bases apart after V is trimmed by 2 bases and J by 1 base. Details on this clone: It lacks a known antigen. No much larger clonotype is one base removed from it; base qualities were not supplied.

Specimen: CD4+ or CD8+ T cells sorted from blood, collected in a trial of the OX40 agonist ivuxolimab. The rearranged segments are TRBV6-6 and TRBJ2-1, with the D gene uncertain. This TCR came from an adult with an advanced solid tumor such as melanoma, head and neck, liver or kidney cancer. The DNA sequence follows: TGTGCCAGCAGTTACGTGGGTTCCTACAATGAGCAGTTCTTC. It encodes CASSYVGSYNEQFF.